Shown below are 7 T cell receptor beta chains from a single sample sequenced in a study of blood T cells in healthy people across ages (dated by TCRdb to 2015 to 2017). The library was generated by 5' RACE. Instrument on record: Illumina HiSeq 2500. A second PCR of about 7 to 12 cycles was run with a J-beta primer mix and a sample-barcoded 5' primer. Starting from the raw public reads, TCRdb applied fastp trimming at Q25, assembled clones with MiXCR and retained in-frame beta chains. Entries are consolidated by CDR3 protein sequence, retaining the most common genes and DNA. Here the sample has roughly 680,000 distinct CDR3 sequences; 45% to 60% occur a single time. The top ten clonotypes cover approximately 13% of the sample. The sample consisted of blood. These receptors were taken from an elderly woman in good health.

There are a few counts of this clonotype. This may come from a read error, since a much larger clone is one base off. J is TRBJ2-7 and V is TRBV20-1; D ambiguous. V was cut by 3 bases and J by 7 bases, with 19 bases left in between. Germline V gene lookup returns CDR1 DFQATT and CDR2 SNEGSKA (reference sequence). The CDR3 covers 14 residues. Written as DNA, the CDR3 is TGCAGTGCTAGTCTCTATCTGGGTTACAATGAGCAGTACTTC. It translates to CSASLYLGYNEQYF.

For the CDR3, the DNA is TGCAGTGTACCGGGACTAAGCTACGAGCAGTACTTC. This codes for CSVPGLSYEQYF. The V and J genes are TRBV20-1 and TRBJ2-7; 7 bases are a match to TRBD2. After removal of 7 bases from V and 3 bases from J, the junction contained 6 bases not matched to a gene. Looked up from germline, CDR1 is DFQATT and CDR2 is SNEGSKA (reference sequence). The CDR3 totals 12 residues.

This clonotype was counted ten times or more. The chain employs TRBV20-1 and TRBJ1-2; possible D gene TRBD1, 5 bases. V lost 6 bases to trimming and J lost 2 bases, with 10 bases between them. This CDR3 has 12 amino acids. CDR1 is DFQATT and CDR2 is SNEGSKA in the germline V gene (reference sequence). The CDR3 DNA reads as TGCAGTGCGGAGACAGTGAACTATGGCTACACCTTC. This encodes CSAETVNYGYTF.

The rearrangement links TRBV28 to TRBJ2-1; no clear D gene. Germline V lookup: CDR1 MDHEN, CDR2 SYDVKM. The CDR3 length is 14 residues. The V gene lost 6 bases and the J gene lost 9 bases, with 18 bases spanning the gap. CDR3 DNA sequence: TGTGCCAGCAGCCCTCCAGAAGGCTCGGGTGAGCAGTTCTTC. Its translation: CASSPPEGSGEQFF.

The DNA for the CDR3 is TGTGCCAGTAGTGGGACAGGGGGTAGACAGCCCCAGCATTTT. As protein: CASSGTGGRQPQHF. V is TRBV19 and J is TRBJ1-5; 11 nucleotides match TRBD1. Per the germline V gene, CDR1 is LNHDA and CDR2 is SQIVND (reference sequence). This CDR3 has 14 residues. J lost 7 bases, V lost 5 bases, and 4 bases had no gene match.

The chain has TRBV2 and TRBJ2-7; 8 bases agree with TRBD2. This CDR3 has 13 residues. Per germline, CDR1 SNHLY and CDR2 FYNNEI. The V gene end was trimmed by 8 bases and the J gene end by 6 bases; junction bases not matched to a gene: 9. The CDR3 DNA is TGTGCCAGCCAACGGGGACTAGAGTCCGAGCAGTACTTC. This translates into CASQRGLESEQYF.

In its sample, this clonotype was seen many times. V gene TRBV20-1 combines with J gene TRBJ1-2, with unresolved D. Germline assignment: CDR1 DFQATT and CDR2 SNEGSKA (reference sequence). Trimming removed 2 bases from V and 8 bases from J, with 15 bases in between. The CDR3 length is 13 residues. The CDR3 here is CSARPTYGVGYTF. In DNA, the CDR3 is TGCAGTGCTAGACCCACTTATGGGGTAGGCTACACCTTC.